This T cell receptor (beta chain) was captured by sequencing in a study of blood T cell repertoires in COVID-19. Overall study context: Specimens from acute and convalescent COVID-19 originated in the United States, Italy and Spain. From T cells, B-cell-depleted T cells, or PBMCs came the material, which was cDNA or gDNA.

The CDR3 covers 16 residues. Looked up from germline, CDR1 is MRHNA and CDR2 is SNTAGT. The V and J ends lost 6 bases and 5 bases, in that order; junction bases with no gene match: 11. Per the study methods: Researchers report that nucleated cell counts were estimated from reference gene primer amplification. Some clones are missing from TCRdb's copy, which holds only in-frame ones; the method was immunoSEQ multiplex PCR. V, J and clone size are those of that table, while D and trimming were read from the DNA. The table includes around 140,000 clones, about 89% detected once. The chain carries TRBV6-4 and TRBJ2-1; 9 bases line up with TRBD2. The TCR originated in a man aged 50 to 60 with active or convalescent COVID-19. The sequenced sample consisted of peripheral blood. The CDR3 reads CASSQRWGGGDNEQFF. CDR3 nucleotides: TGTGCCAGCAGCCAACGATGGGGCGGGGGGGACAATGAGCAGTTCTTC.